This entry lists 30 T cell receptor beta chains sequenced from one sample in a study of response to subunit inactivated influenza vaccine. TCRdb passed the RT-PCR reads through MiXCR, listing each CDR3 protein once. The sample has around 650,000 distinct CDR3 sequences, 15% to 19% seen once. Source: PBMCs from blood, taken about 13 days after vaccination. These TCRs come from a man between 45 and 60 years old who received an inactivated influenza vaccine.

There are a few counts of this clonotype. This chain links TRBV29-1 with TRBJ2-5; D is ambiguous. This CDR3 region has 13 residues. The V gene lost 0 bases and the J gene lost 1 base, with 6 bases spanning the gap. Germline assignment: CDR1 SQVTM and CDR2 ANQGSEA. CDR3 in amino acids: CSVEDRLQETQYF. In nucleotides, the CDR3 is TGCAGCGTTGAAGATCGCCTCCAAGAGACCCAGTACTTC.

This clonotype showed up just a few times. CDR3 amino acids: CSASPLGLNTEAFF. CDR3 nucleotide sequence: TGCAGTGCTAGCCCCCTAGGTTTGAACACTGAAGCTTTCTTT. This rearrangement joins TRBV20-1 to TRBJ1-1; D not resolved. Trimming left V 3 bases short and J 0 bases short, with 11 bases between. Germline V CDR1 and CDR2: DFQATT, SNEGSKA (reference sequence). CDR3 length: 14 residues.

This clonotype was counted between two and nine times. This chain links TRBV12-3 or TRBV12-4 with TRBJ1-1, with 10 bases fitting TRBD1. V shed 7 bases, J shed 5 bases, and the junction held 10 bases outside the gene matches. The CDR3 length is 15 residues. Here the CDR3 DNA reads TGTGCCAGCACCCAGACAGGGGGCGCTGGGACTGAAGCTTTCTTT. Translating gives CASTQTGGAGTEAFF.

This clonotype showed up just a few times. This chain joins TRBV5-1 and TRBJ2-1, with D tentatively TRBD1 or TRBD2 (6 bases each). V lost 0 bases to trimming and J lost 4 bases, with 14 bases between them. The germline CDR1 and CDR2 sequences are SGHRS and YFSETQ. This CDR3 comprises 16 residues. The DNA of the CDR3 is TGCGCCAGCAGCTTGGAATGGGGGGCGGGTTACAATGAGCAGTTCTTC. It yields the protein CASSLEWGAGYNEQFF.

This clonotype has only a few counts. The chain couples TRBV12-3 or TRBV12-4 to TRBJ2-5; possibly TRBD1 or TRBD2 for D (6 bases each). Trimming shortened V by 7 bases and J by 6 bases, and 18 bases separated the two germline ends. The CDR3 is made up of 14 amino acids. The CDR3 sequence is CASKPPGAEKTQYF. CDR3 bases: TGTGCCAGCAAGCCCCCGGGGGCGGAAAAGACCCAGTACTTC.

V and J are TRBV29-1 and TRBJ2-3; 9 nucleotides match TRBD1. Germline-derived CDR1 and CDR2 are SQVTM and ANQGSEA. Germline trimming cut 7 bases from V and 4 bases from J; bases unmatched to any gene: 6. The CDR3 contains 13 residues. The CDR3 protein is CSGDRDRADTQYF. The CDR3, as DNA: TGCAGCGGCGACCGGGACAGGGCAGATACGCAGTATTTT.

This sequence joins TRBV2 and TRBJ2-7; D ambiguous. The CDR3 runs 13 residues. Germline CDR1 is SNHLY and CDR2 is FYNNEI. The V end lost 4 bases, the J end lost 0 bases, and 7 bases lay between the germline ends. In nucleotides, the CDR3 is TGTGCCAGCAGTGTACACCTCTCCTACGAGCAGTACTTC. Encoded protein: CASSVHLSYEQYF.

This clonotype occurred many times. The chain carries TRBV9 and TRBJ2-3; D unclear. The V gene's germline CDR1 is SGDLS and CDR2 YYNGEE. The CDR3 is made up of 15 amino acids. V shed 0 bases and J shed 6 bases, with 14 bases lying between them. The CDR3 loop is CASSVDPSTQDTQYF. CDR3 in DNA: TGTGCCAGCAGCGTAGATCCATCAACGCAGGATACGCAGTATTTT.

The chain is built from TRBV9 and TRBJ2-2, with D unclear. The CDR3 length is 12 residues. Between the trimmed V and J ends, which lost 4 bases and 11 bases, there was a span of 12 bases. CDR1 SGDLS and CDR2 YYNGEE come from the germline V gene. CDR3 DNA: TGTGCCAGCAGCACAGAGTCGGAAGAGCTGTTTTTT. It is translated as CASSTESEELFF.

This clonotype turned up a few times. The chain combines TRBV7-2 with TRBJ1-1, with a weak D call TRBD1 (5 bases). This CDR3 has 13 residues. The germline gives CDR1 SGHTA, CDR2 FQGNSA. The V end was cut by 7 bases, the J end by 3 bases, with 12 bases between. The CDR3 coding sequence is TGTGCCAGCAACCTGAGCAGGGACACTGAAGCTTTCTTT. Its translation is CASNLSRDTEAFF.

This clonotype was observed a few times. The J gene is TRBJ2-1, the V gene TRBV18, with D perhaps matching TRBD1 (5 bases). The V and J ends lost 2 bases and 12 bases respectively, with 8 bases between them. This CDR3 is 11 amino acids long. CDR1 KGHSH and CDR2 LQKENI come from the germline V gene. The CDR3 sequence is CASSPGAAQFF. The CDR3 coding sequence is TGTGCCAGCTCACCAGGGGCAGCGCAGTTCTTC.

The V gene is TRBV12-3 or TRBV12-4, the J gene TRBJ1-4; D remains ambiguous. The germline V and J ends were trimmed by 6 bases and 6 bases, with 5 bases remaining between them. The CDR3 runs 11 residues. This chain's CDR3 is CASSQYEKLFF. The CDR3, as DNA: TGTGCCAGCAGCCAATATGAAAAACTGTTTTTT.

V usage is TRBV11-2 and J usage is TRBJ2-5; D is unresolved. Germline-derived CDR1 and CDR2 are SGHAT and FQNNGV. The length of the CDR3 is 13 residues. Trimming stripped 5 bases from V and 2 bases from J, with 9 bases between. CDR3 residues: CASSRTEQETQYF. In nucleotides, the CDR3 is TGTGCCAGCAGCCGGACGGAACAAGAGACCCAGTACTTC.

This clonotype was counted a few times. The chain carries TRBV12-3 or TRBV12-4 and TRBJ1-1; 10 bases agree with TRBD1. V shed 8 bases and J 6 bases; nucleotides not matched to a gene: 9. The CDR3 length is 14 residues. The CDR3 is CASGSRDRGSEAFF. CDR3 in DNA: TGTGCCAGCGGATCACGGGACAGGGGATCTGAAGCTTTCTTT.

For the CDR3, the DNA is TGTGCCACCAGTGAGGGACCTTATGGTGGCTACACCTTC. Amino acid sequence: CATSEGPYGGYTF. This chain links TRBV24-1 with TRBJ1-2; D perhaps matches TRBD1 (5 bases). The V gene lost 4 bases and the J gene lost 7 bases, with 12 bases spanning the gap. This CDR3 spans 13 amino acids. Germline V gives CDR1 KGHDR, CDR2 SFDVKD.

This clonotype was observed a few times. V gene TRBV18 combines with J gene TRBJ2-5, with TRBD1 as a possible D gene (6 bases). CDR1 is KGHSH, CDR2 LQKENI, per germline. V lost 4 bases and J lost 1, with 16 bases in between. The CDR3 runs 16 residues. The CDR3 is CASSLNQGRLQETQYF. Here the CDR3 DNA reads TGTGCCAGCTCACTAAATCAGGGGCGCCTCCAAGAGACCCAGTACTTC.

Only a few counts were recorded for this clonotype. The chain is built from TRBV20-1 and TRBJ2-2; tentative D call: TRBD2 (6 bases). CDR1 is DFQATT, CDR2 SNEGSKA, per germline (reference sequence). The CDR3 has 14 residues. The V end was cut by 1 base, the J end by 5 bases, with 11 bases between. CDR3 protein: CSARGSSGTGELFF. DNA of the CDR3: TGCAGTGCTAGAGGGTCCAGCGGGACCGGGGAGCTGTTTTTT.

The V gene is TRBV4-3, the J gene TRBJ2-5, with 15 bases fitting TRBD2. The J segment lost 5 bases and the V segment lost 0 bases, leaving 10 bases of the junction unmatched. The CDR3 consists of 19 residues. Germline V CDR1 and CDR2: LGHNA, YSLEER. DNA for the CDR3: TGCGCCAGCAGCCAAGACCCCTGGACTAGCGGGGGGGCCTGGGAGACCCAGTACTTC. Its protein is CASSQDPWTSGGAWETQYF.

This chain connects TRBV28 to TRBJ1-2, with 12 bases that match TRBD1. Germline CDR1 is MDHEN and CDR2 is SYDVKM. The CDR3 consists of 19 residues. Trimming at V came to 3 bases and at J to 4 bases, leaving 15 bases not matched to a gene. CDR3 region: CASSFTSGTGGAKVYGYTF. Written as DNA, the CDR3 is TGTGCCAGCAGTTTTACCTCCGGGACAGGGGGCGCGAAGGTCTATGGCTACACCTTC.

The chain carries TRBV20-1 and TRBJ2-3; 9 bases match TRBD2. The CDR3 runs 15 residues. Germline values: CDR1 DFQATT, CDR2 SNEGSKA (reference sequence). V lost 5 bases and J lost 2; bases outside the gene matches: 8. The CDR3, as DNA: TGCAGTGCTTATAAGAGCGGGAGGAACACAGATACGCAGTATTTT. It encodes CSAYKSGRNTDTQYF.

The chain has TRBV29-1 and TRBJ1-1; D perhaps matches TRBD1 (6 bases). Per germline, CDR1 SQVTM and CDR2 ANQGSEA. Trimming shortened V by 7 bases and J by 7 bases, and 10 bases separated the two germline ends. The CDR3 is 10 amino acids. The CDR3: CSADRSEAFF. DNA of the CDR3: TGCAGCGCTGACAGGAGTGAAGCTTTCTTT.

This CDR3 reads CASSYSVNSYEQYF. The CDR3 DNA sequence: TGTGCCAGCAGTTACTCTGTCAACTCCTACGAGCAGTACTTC. J is TRBJ2-7 and V is TRBV6-5, with D unclear. The CDR3 contains 14 residues. Germline CDR1 is MNHEY and CDR2 is SVGAGI. The V gene lost 0 bases and the J gene lost 0 bases, with 6 bases spanning the gap.

This clonotype was picked up many times. The rearrangement uses TRBV11-2 and TRBJ2-1; D tentatively reads TRBD1 or TRBD2 (6 bases each). V was clipped by 6 bases and J by 13 bases, with 19 bases between them. Germline CDR1 and CDR2: SGHAT and FQNNGV. The length of the CDR3 is 13 residues. Here the CDR3 DNA reads TGTGCCAGCAGTCCATACCCGGGGGCGGGCCAGTTCTTC. Encoded protein: CASSPYPGAGQFF.

This chain's CDR3 is CASSRIEETQYF. Here the CDR3 DNA reads TGTGCCAGCTCACGAATCGAGGAGACCCAGTACTTC. The rearrangement uses TRBV18 and TRBJ2-5; no clear D gene. The CDR3 consists of 12 residues. V lost 4 bases and J lost 5, with 8 bases in between. The germline V gene encodes CDR1 KGHSH and CDR2 LQKENI.

The sample holds a few counts of this clonotype. This chain joins TRBV4-3 and TRBJ1-6; D remains unclear. There are 14 residues in the CDR3. The V and J ends lost 0 bases and 8 bases respectively, with 8 bases between them. Per germline, CDR1 LGHNA and CDR2 YSLEER. The CDR3 loop reads CASSQEVLDSPLHF. CDR3 coding DNA: TGCGCCAGCAGCCAAGAGGTTCTTGATTCACCCCTCCACTTT.

V and J are TRBV12-3 or TRBV12-4 and TRBJ1-3, with D unresolved. The CDR3 loop spans 14 amino acids. The V and J ends lost 2 bases and 2 bases respectively, with 7 bases between them. In DNA, the CDR3 is TGTGCCAGCAGTTTATGGGGTACTGGAAACACCATATATTTT. Translating gives CASSLWGTGNTIYF.

This clonotype appeared a few times. The V call is TRBV10-3, the J call TRBJ1-6; 9 positions match TRBD1. The CDR3 loop spans 14 amino acids. CDR1 is ENHRY, CDR2 SYGVKD, per germline. Trimming cost V 5 bases and J 10 bases; bases outside gene matches: 6. The CDR3 loop reads CAISPDRGESPLHF. As DNA, the CDR3 is TGTGCCATCAGTCCGGACAGGGGTGAGTCACCCCTCCACTTT.

This clonotype was counted between two and nine times. V and J are TRBV5-1 and TRBJ2-7; D is perhaps TRBD1 (5 bases). CDR3 length equals 13 residues. CDR1 is SGHRS and CDR2 is YFSETQ in the germline V gene. Trimming left V 4 bases short and J 1 base short, with 9 bases between. The DNA for the CDR3 is TGCGCCAGCAGCGATCAGGGTTCCTACGAGCAGTACTTC. This encodes CASSDQGSYEQYF. Based on the CDR3 plus reference TRBV5-1 and TRBJ2-7, the full variable domain is KAGVTQTPRYLIKTRGQQVTLSCSPISGHRSVSWYQQTPGQGLQFLFEYFSETQRNKGNFPGRFSGRQFSNSRSEMNVSTLELGDSALYLCASSDQGSYEQYFGPGTRLTVT.

This clonotype was counted between two and nine times. V usage is TRBV27 and J usage is TRBJ2-5; 11 bases are shared with TRBD2. Looked up from germline, CDR1 is MNHEY and CDR2 is SMNVEV (reference sequence). The CDR3 runs to 15 residues. Trimming removed 5 bases from V and 5 bases from J; junction bases left unmatched: 7. The CDR3 loop is CASSPVPSGGETQYF. The DNA of the CDR3 is TGTGCCAGCAGTCCAGTACCTAGCGGGGGGGAGACCCAGTACTTC.

The chain uses TRBV6-2 or TRBV6-3 and TRBJ1-1, with unresolved D. Germline lookup yields CDR1 MNHEY and CDR2 SVGEGT. The CDR3 runs to 13 residues. V gave up 4 bases and J gave up 3 bases, with 9 bases separating them. CDR3 sequence reads: CASSSYKDTEAFF. The CDR3, as DNA: TGTGCCAGCAGTTCCTACAAGGACACTGAAGCTTTCTTT.